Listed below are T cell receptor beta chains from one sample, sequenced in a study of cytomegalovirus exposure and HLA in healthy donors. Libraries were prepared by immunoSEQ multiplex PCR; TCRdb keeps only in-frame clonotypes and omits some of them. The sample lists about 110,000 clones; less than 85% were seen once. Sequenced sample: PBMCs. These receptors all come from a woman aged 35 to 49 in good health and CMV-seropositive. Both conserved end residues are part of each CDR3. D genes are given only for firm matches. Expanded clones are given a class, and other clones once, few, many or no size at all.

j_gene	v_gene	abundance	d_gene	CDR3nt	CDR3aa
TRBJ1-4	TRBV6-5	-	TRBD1	TGTGCCAGCAGTTCGCCGGGACAGGGTAATGAAAAACTGTTTTTT	CASSSPGQGNEKLFF
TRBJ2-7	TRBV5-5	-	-	TGTGCCAGCAGCTTGGTGGCAGGCGACCCAACTTTCTCCTACGAGCAGTACTTC	CASSLVAGDPTFSYEQYF
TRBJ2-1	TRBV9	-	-	TGTGCCAGCAGCGTGTTAGGGCAGGGGTTAATCAATGAGCAGTTCTTC	CASSVLGQGLINEQFF
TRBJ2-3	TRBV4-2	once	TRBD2	TGTGCCAGCAGCCAAGTGGGGGGTGGCGGGGGGGCCACAGATACGCAGTATTTT	CASSQVGGGGGATDTQYF
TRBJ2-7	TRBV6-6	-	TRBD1	TGTGCCAGCAGTTACTCGGTGACAGGGGCCTACGAGCAGTACTTC	CASSYSVTGAYEQYF
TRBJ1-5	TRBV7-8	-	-	TGTGCCAGCAGCCCCCTCCCCGCATCGCGGGGCAATCAGCCCCAGCATTTT	CASSPLPASRGNQPQHF
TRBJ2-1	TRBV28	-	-	TGTGCCAGCAGTTTAGTGGCCAATGAGCAGTTCTTC	CASSLVANEQFF
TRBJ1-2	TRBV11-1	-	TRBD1	TGTGCCAGCAGCTCGCTACGACAGGGGGCTGGCTACACCTTC	CASSSLRQGAGYTF
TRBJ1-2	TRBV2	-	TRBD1	TGTGCCAGCAGGGGACTTGGGCAGGGGGCGGGTGGCTACACCTTC	CASRGLGQGAGGYTF
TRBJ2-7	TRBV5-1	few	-	TGCGCCAGCAGCTCTCCGAGCGGTGTAGGCAGTCTCCGGGGGGAGCAGTACTTC	CASSSPSGVGSLRGEQYF
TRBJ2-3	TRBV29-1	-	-	TGCAGCCTCGATGGGGGGGCGGGCACAGATACGCAGTATTTT	CSLDGGAGTDTQYF
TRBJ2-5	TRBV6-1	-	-	TGTGCCAGCAGAAAACAGGCAGGGGCCCAAGAGACCCAGTACTTC	CASRKQAGAQETQYF
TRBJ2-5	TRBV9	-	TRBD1	TGTGCCAGCAGCCTCAGAAGTAGGACAGGGGCACAAGAGACCCAGTACTTC	CASSLRSRTGAQETQYF
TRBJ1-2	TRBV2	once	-	TGTGCCAGCACCGGGATGGTTGGCTACACCTTC	CASTGMVGYTF
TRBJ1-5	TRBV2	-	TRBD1	TGTGCCAGCAGTGGACCGGGACAGGGGGCTATGCAGCCCCAGCATTTT	CASSGPGQGAMQPQHF
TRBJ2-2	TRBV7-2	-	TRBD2	TGTGCCAGCAGCTCACTAGCGGTAGCCGGGGAGCTGTTTTTT	CASSSLAVAGELFF
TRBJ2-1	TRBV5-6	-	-	TGTGCCAGCAGCTTGGGGCAGGGAAAGTCCTACAATGAGCAGTTCTTC	CASSLGQGKSYNEQFF
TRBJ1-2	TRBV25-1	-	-	TGTGCCAGCAGTGAAGAATTTCGGGGTGGCTACACCTTC	CASSEEFRGGYTF
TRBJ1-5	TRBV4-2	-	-	TGTGCCAGCAGCCAAGATAGGGGATTCAATCAGCCCCAGCATTTT	CASSQDRGFNQPQHF
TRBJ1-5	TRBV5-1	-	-	TGCGCCAGCAGCAAGGAGTTCAATCAGCCCCAGCATTTT	CASSKEFNQPQHF
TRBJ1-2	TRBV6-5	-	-	TGTGCCAGCAGGCTCGGGGGGCAGGGGCCCTATGGCTACACCTTC	CASRLGGQGPYGYTF
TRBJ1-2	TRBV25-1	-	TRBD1	TGTGCCAGCAGTGAGACAGGGGGCGGATATGGCTACACCTTC	CASSETGGGYGYTF
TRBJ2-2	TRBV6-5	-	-	TGTGCCAGCATCGGAGCGAACACCGGGGAGCTGTTTTTT	CASIGANTGELFF
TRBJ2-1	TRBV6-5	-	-	TGTGCCAGCAGTTACATGGCTAGCAGTGAGCAGTTCTTC	CASSYMASSEQFF
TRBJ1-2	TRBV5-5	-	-	TGTGCCAGCAGCTTGGCAGGGGAACTCTATGGCTACACCTTC	CASSLAGELYGYTF